Below, 30 T cell receptor beta chains from the same sample are listed, as sequenced in a study of blood T cell repertoires in COVID-19. Profiling relied on immunoSEQ multiplex PCR, and the TCRdb table lists in-frame clones only, not all of them. The table records around 70,000 clones, about 88% of them present only once. The sample was peripheral blood. All receptors derive from a man older than 75 with acute or convalescent COVID-19.

The chain uses TRBV24-1 and TRBJ2-7; 12 bases agree with TRBD2. The CDR3 has 16 residues. V lost 2 bases and J lost 3; bases outside the gene matches: 4. Germline CDR1 KGHDR, CDR2 SFDVKD. The CDR3 is CATSDSTSGGHYEQYF. In DNA form, the CDR3 reads TGTGCCACCAGTGATTCGACTAGCGGGGGACACTACGAGCAGTACTTC.

The rearrangement links TRBV7-9 to TRBJ1-1; possibly TRBD1 for D (5 bases). Trimming shortened V by 8 bases and J by 1 base, and 14 bases separated the two germline ends. CDR1 SEHNR and CDR2 FQNEAQ come from the germline V gene (reference sequence). The CDR3 spans 14 residues. CDR3 in DNA: TGTGCCAGCGGTTTCGGGCAGGGGAACACTGAAGCTTTCTTT. This encodes CASGFGQGNTEAFF.

This chain connects TRBV2 to TRBJ2-6; a weak D match, TRBD1 (6 bases). CDR3 length equals 17 residues. Trimming removed 5 bases at V and 0 bases at J, with 14 bases between. CDR1 SNHLY and CDR2 FYNNEI come from the germline V gene. The CDR3 nucleotides read TGTGCCAGCAGTCTACAGGGAACCTACTCTGGGGCCAACGTCCTGACTTTC. It is translated as CASSLQGTYSGANVLTF.

The chain links TRBV7-3 to TRBJ1-1; tentative D call: TRBD1 (6 bases). This CDR3 spans 15 amino acids. V dropped 2 bases and J dropped 1 base, with 11 bases sitting between them. CDR1 and CDR2 from the germline V gene are SGHTA and FQGTGA. In nucleotides, the CDR3 is TGTGCCAGCAGCTTAGGACAGCCGGGGAACACTGAAGCTTTCTTT. Translated, it gives CASSLGQPGNTEAFF. Variable domain in full (rest from reference TRBV7-3 and TRBJ1-1): GAGVSQTPSNKVTEKGKYVELRCDPISGHTALYWYRQSLGQGPEFLIYFQGTGAADDSGLPNDRFFAVRPEGSVSTLKIQRTERGDSAVYLCASSLGQPGNTEAFFGQGTRLTVV.

The table lists this clone with a count of one. The chain has TRBV6-5 and TRBJ2-1; D is undetermined. CDR1 MNHEY and CDR2 SVGAGI come from the germline V gene. V lost 6 bases and J lost 7, with 7 bases in between. The CDR3 sequence is 11 residues long. The CDR3 region has the DNA TGTGCCAGCAGCCCACTAAATGAGCAGTTCTTC. This encodes CASSPLNEQFF.

The chain couples TRBV5-6 to TRBJ2-7; possibly TRBD1 for D (5 bases). The germline V and J ends were trimmed by 4 bases and 3 bases, with 14 bases remaining between them. The CDR3 is made up of 14 amino acids. In germline, CDR1 is SGHDT, CDR2 YYEEEE. The CDR3 DNA reads as TGTGCCAGCAGCAGAAATCAGGGTGGCTACGAGCAGTACTTC. Its protein is CASSRNQGGYEQYF.

This clone was detected only a few times. The chain recombines TRBV5-8 with TRBJ1-6; D is possibly TRBD1 (5 bases). Between the trimmed V and J ends, which lost 0 bases and 7 bases, there was a span of 11 bases. CDR3 size: 15 residues. CDR1 is SGHTS, CDR2 YDEGEE, per germline. CDR3 DNA sequence: TGTGCCAGCAGCTTGGTTCAGGGAAGGAATTCACCCCTCCACTTT. Its translation: CASSLVQGRNSPLHF.

This clone occurred once. This sequence joins TRBV3-1 (or the pseudogene TRBV3-2) and TRBJ2-1; 10 positions match TRBD1. Trimming took 4 bases from V and 6 from J; bases not matched to a gene: 3. In germline, CDR1 is LGHDT, CDR2 YNNKEL (reference sequence). This CDR3 region has 14 residues. The CDR3 loop reads CASSLRDRGNEQFF. The CDR3, as DNA: TGTGCCAGCAGCCTACGGGACAGGGGCAATGAGCAGTTCTTC.

The genes are TRBV10-3 and TRBJ2-1, with 7 bases that match TRBD2. V trimming: 0 bases; J trimming: 0 bases; junction bases outside the gene matches: 5. This CDR3 region has 17 residues. CDR1 ENHRY and CDR2 SYGVKD come from the germline V gene. CDR3 sequence (DNA): TGTGCCATCAGTGAGTCGGGGCGGGGGAGCTCCTACAATGAGCAGTTCTTC. Translation: CAISESGRGSSYNEQFF.

V gene TRBV18 combines with J gene TRBJ2-2, with 9 bases identical to TRBD1. Losses at the gene ends were 6 bases for V and 3 bases for J; bases not matched to a gene: 2. Germline CDR1 KGHSH, CDR2 LQKENI. The CDR3 runs to 14 residues. CDR3 nucleotide sequence: TGTGCCAGCTCCAGACAGGGGGACACCGGGGAGCTGTTTTTT. Translating it yields CASSRQGDTGELFF.

This chain uses TRBV9 with TRBJ1-5; 9 positions match TRBD1. Germline V gene data show CDR1 as SGDLS and CDR2 as YYNGEE. This CDR3 region has 15 residues. Trimming took 0 bases from V and 7 from J; bases not matched to a gene: 5. The CDR3, as DNA: TGTGCCAGCAGCGTAGGGGACAGGGTCGGGCAGCCCCAGCATTTT. Translated, it gives CASSVGDRVGQPQHF.

The chain joins TRBV2 to TRBJ1-5; TRBD1 is a possible D gene (6 bases). This CDR3 contains 16 residues. The V and J ends lost 6 bases and 6 bases respectively, with 21 bases between them. Germline V gives CDR1 SNHLY, CDR2 FYNNEI. The CDR3 sequence is CASSPQGRQDGQPQHF. CDR3 bases: TGTGCCAGCAGCCCCCAGGGCCGACAGGATGGTCAGCCCCAGCATTTT.

The chain has TRBV19 and TRBJ2-2, with D perhaps matching TRBD2 (6 bases). With 7 bases removed from V and 5 bases from J, the gap between germline ends came to 17 bases. Germline assignment: CDR1 LNHDA and CDR2 SQIVND (reference sequence). CDR3 length: 15 amino acids. For the CDR3, the DNA is TGTGCCAGTAAGCCGAGCGGGCCGAGGACCGGGGAGCTGTTTTTT. Its translation is CASKPSGPRTGELFF.

This chain links TRBV20-1 with TRBJ2-1, with D possibly matching TRBD2 (6 bases). V lost 5 bases and J lost 8, with 16 bases in between. Germline CDR1 DFQATT, CDR2 SNEGSKA (reference sequence). The CDR3 extends over 13 amino acids. The CDR3 sequence: CSAGDGTRDEQFF. The CDR3 nucleotides are TGCAGTGCTGGTGACGGGACTCGGGATGAGCAGTTCTTC.

J is TRBJ2-3 and V is TRBV30; possible D gene TRBD2, 6 bases. The length of the CDR3 is 15 residues. V gave up 0 bases and J gave up 3 bases, with 13 bases separating them. Germline assignment: CDR1 GTSNPN and CDR2 SVGIG (reference sequence). CDR3 sequence reads: CAWSVRRERTDTQYF. The CDR3 DNA reads as TGTGCCTGGAGTGTGCGACGGGAGCGGACAGATACGCAGTATTTT.

The V call is TRBV5-4, the J call TRBJ1-1, with D unclear. Germline-derived CDR1 and CDR2 are SGHNT and YYREEE (reference sequence). With 2 bases removed from V and 0 bases from J, the gap between germline ends came to 8 bases. The CDR3 is 14 residues long. CDR3 sequence (DNA): TGTGCCAGCAGCTTACCCAGTATGAACACTGAAGCTTTCTTT. Its translation is CASSLPSMNTEAFF.

The rearrangement links TRBV27 to TRBJ2-3; 9 bases align to TRBD2. CDR1 and CDR2 (germline): MNHEY, SMNVEV (reference sequence). The CDR3 length is 17 residues. V trimming: 4 bases; J trimming: 1 base; junction bases outside the gene matches: 9. The CDR3 DNA sequence: TGTGCCAGCAGTTCGAGACTAGCGGTGGAAGGCACAGATACGCAGTATTTT. Translation: CASSSRLAVEGTDTQYF.

The genes are TRBV7-8 and TRBJ1-2, with 9 bases fitting TRBD1. With V trimmed by 3 bases and J by 4 bases, 6 bases remained unmatched. CDR3 length: 15 residues. CDR1 SGHVS and CDR2 FQNEAQ come from the germline V gene. The CDR3 region has the DNA TGTGCCAGCAGCTTTGGGACAGGGCGGACCTATGGCTACACCTTC. Translated, it gives CASSFGTGRTYGYTF.

The chain employs TRBV11-2 and TRBJ1-4; 9 positions match TRBD1. The CDR3 spans 16 residues. Losses at the gene ends were 2 bases for V and 7 bases for J; bases not matched to a gene: 8. Per germline, CDR1 SGHAT and CDR2 FQNNGV. The CDR3 here is CASSLRGTGRGEKLFF. DNA of the CDR3: TGTGCCAGCAGCTTAAGGGGGACAGGGCGGGGTGAAAAACTGTTTTTT.

V is TRBV6-5 and J is TRBJ2-5; D may be TRBD1 (6 bases). Trimming shortened V by 8 bases and J by 3 bases, and 10 bases separated the two germline ends. Germline V gene sequence: CDR1 MNHEY, CDR2 SVGAGI. This CDR3 comprises 12 residues. DNA of the CDR3: TGTGCCAGCGGCAGGGGTGAAGAGACCCAGTACTTC. Residues: CASGRGEETQYF.

V gene TRBV30 combines with J gene TRBJ1-1; D is uncertain. Trimming shortened V by 0 bases and J by 0 bases, and 8 bases separated the two germline ends. Per the germline V gene, CDR1 is GTSNPN and CDR2 is SVGIG (reference sequence). This CDR3 spans 14 amino acids. The CDR3 here is CAWSVAHLNTEAFF. The CDR3 DNA is TGTGCCTGGAGTGTGGCACACCTGAACACTGAAGCTTTCTTT.

V and J are TRBV29-1 and TRBJ2-2; D is unclear. Trimming cost V 0 bases and J 0 bases, with 11 bases left between them. The CDR3 spans 16 residues. Per germline, CDR1 SQVTM and CDR2 ANQGSEA. The CDR3 DNA reads as TGCAGCGTTGAAGATGCGAATCCTGCGAACACCGGGGAGCTGTTTTTT. Translated, it gives CSVEDANPANTGELFF.

This rearrangement joins TRBV19 to TRBJ1-5; possible D gene TRBD1, 5 bases. Germline V gives CDR1 LNHDA, CDR2 SQIVND (reference sequence). The CDR3 spans 14 residues. Trimming removed 6 bases from V and 3 bases from J, with 12 bases in between. In DNA, the CDR3 is TGTGCCAGTAGACCAAGGGGCGCCAATCAGCCCCAGCATTTT. Translating gives CASRPRGANQPQHF. Filled out from reference TRBV19 and TRBJ1-5, the complete variable domain reads DGGITQSPKYLFRKEGQNVTLSCEQNLNHDAMYWYRQDPGQGLRLIYYSQIVNDFQKGDIAEGYSVSREKKESFPLTVTSAQKNPTAFYLCASRPRGANQPQHFGDGTRLSIL.

This clone was recorded a few times. J is TRBJ2-2 and V is TRBV2, with D possibly TRBD2 on 5 matching bases. With 7 bases removed from V and 2 bases from J, the gap between germline ends came to 11 bases. The CDR3 covers 14 residues. CDR1 is SNHLY and CDR2 is FYNNEI in the germline V gene. The CDR3 sequence: CASKEASNTGELFF. For the CDR3, the DNA is TGTGCCAGCAAGGAGGCTAGTAACACCGGGGAGCTGTTTTTT.

This sequence joins TRBV6-1 and TRBJ2-7; the match to TRBD1 covers 10 bases. This CDR3 has 14 residues. J was trimmed by 5 bases and V by 2 bases; bases with no gene match: 3. Germline lookup yields CDR1 MNHNS and CDR2 SASEGT. CDR3 sequence reads: CASSERTGGDEQYF. CDR3 sequence (DNA): TGTGCCAGCAGTGAAAGGACAGGGGGTGACGAGCAGTACTTC.

J is TRBJ1-1 and V is TRBV7-9; D gene uncertain. The germline V and J ends were trimmed by 7 bases and 0 bases, with 12 bases remaining between them. Germline assignment: CDR1 SEHNR and CDR2 FQNEAQ (reference sequence). The CDR3 runs 14 residues. The CDR3 is CASNPVLLNTEAFF. CDR3 coding DNA: TGTGCCAGCAATCCGGTTTTGTTGAACACTGAAGCTTTCTTT.

The rearrangement uses TRBV18 and TRBJ2-1, with 9 bases aligning to TRBD1. The CDR3 consists of 17 residues. V gave up 0 bases and J gave up 2 bases; unmatched junction bases: 5. CDR1 and CDR2 from the germline V gene are KGHSH and LQKENI. Here the CDR3 reads CASSPPKGQGPYNEQFF. The CDR3 nucleotides read TGTGCCAGCTCACCACCGAAGGGACAGGGCCCCTACAATGAGCAGTTCTTC.

The chain uses TRBV4-1 and TRBJ2-2, with TRBD1 identical over 9 bases. The CDR3 runs 17 residues. Germline V CDR1 and CDR2: MGHRA, YSYEKL. Trimming took 3 bases from V and 5 from J; bases not matched to a gene: 10. The chain's CDR3 is CASSQAPGQGKTGELFF. The DNA of the CDR3 is TGCGCCAGCAGCCAGGCTCCGGGACAGGGCAAAACCGGGGAGCTGTTTTTT.

The chain uses TRBV19 and TRBJ2-7, with 9 bases aligning to TRBD1. Germline V gene lookup returns CDR1 LNHDA and CDR2 SQIVND (reference sequence). The CDR3 length is 15 residues. V was clipped by 4 bases and J by 5 bases; unmatched bases: 9. The CDR3 region is CASSSVEDRGDEQYF. For the CDR3, the DNA is TGTGCCAGTAGTAGCGTTGAGGACAGGGGTGACGAGCAGTACTTC.

The chain recombines TRBV5-1 with TRBJ2-3; TRBD2 matches 8 bases. The CDR3 length is 16 residues. Unmatched junction bases numbered 3, after V lost 0 bases and J lost 0 bases. The germline CDR1 and CDR2 sequences are SGHRS and YFSETQ. DNA of the CDR3: TGCGCCAGCAGCTTGGCCGGCGGGGGGAGCACAGATACGCAGTATTTT. Its protein product is CASSLAGGGSTDTQYF.